This T cell receptor (beta chain) was documented in a study of T cells after yellow fever vaccination. Study outcomes and limitations: Some clonotypes, a small share, were shared between CD4 and CD8 compartments. Most primary-vaccination clones recurred post-booster (roughly 97% CD4, 85% to 90% CD8). Compared with primary, the secondary response was weaker and peaked at day 5, not 15.

UMIs and a universal primer site were added when TCR cDNA was made by 5'RACE template switching. One entry per CDR3 protein, called by TCRdb with MiXCR from the 5' RACE reads. Seen here are about 550,000 distinct CDR3 sequences, about 19% observed once, and the top ten hold roughly an eighth. This clonotype was detected a few times. The target antigen is unknown. Specimen: PBMCs, collected 15 days after the yellow fever booster vaccination. This TCR derives from a man aged 30 to 39 who received the YFV17D yellow fever vaccine.

DNA for the CDR3: TGCAGTGTCAGACCAGGATCCTACGAGCAGTACTTC. Translation: CSVRPGSYEQYF. V and J are TRBV20-1 and TRBJ2-7; D is unclear. Trimming left V 7 bases short and J 1 base short, with 11 bases between. The CDR3 sequence is 12 residues long. Germline loops: CDR1 DFQATT, CDR2 SNEGSKA (reference sequence).